Below, 6 T cell receptor beta chains from the same sample are listed, as sequenced in a study of blood T cell repertoires in COVID-19. Measured with immunoSEQ multiplex PCR; TCRdb has only the in-frame clones, and not every one. The sample lists approximately 230,000 clones, roughly 87% seen once, with around 6% in the top ten. The sample taken for sequencing was PBMCs or T cells enriched from blood (not recorded which). These receptors were collected from a woman in her twenties or thirties with acute COVID-19.

The rearrangement uses TRBV5-1 and TRBJ1-2; weak D call: TRBD1 (5 bases). CDR1 is SGHRS, CDR2 YFSETQ, per germline. This CDR3 spans 13 amino acids. Between the trimmed V and J ends, which lost 0 bases and 9 bases, there was a span of 12 bases. The CDR3 loop reads CASSLDPGLRYTF. The CDR3, as DNA: TGCGCCAGCAGCTTGGATCCAGGGTTACGCTACACCTTC. Filled out from reference TRBV5-1 and TRBJ1-2, the complete variable domain reads KAGVTQTPRYLIKTRGQQVTLSCSPISGHRSVSWYQQTPGQGLQFLFEYFSETQRNKGNFPGRFSGRQFSNSRSEMNVSTLELGDSALYLCASSLDPGLRYTFGSGTRLTVV.

V and J are TRBV29-1 and TRBJ2-7, with 13 bases that match TRBD2. Germline V CDR1 and CDR2: SQVTM, ANQGSEA. V trimming: 6 bases; J trimming: 5 bases; junction bases outside the gene matches: 16. This CDR3 has 17 residues. Here the CDR3 DNA reads TGCAGCGTCGGACTAGCGGGAGCGACCCTGTCCGTTGACGAGCAGTACTTC. Translated, it gives CSVGLAGATLSVDEQYF.

The V gene is TRBV14, the J gene TRBJ2-2; 12 positions match TRBD2. The CDR3 is 18 amino acids. The V gene's germline CDR1 is SGHDN and CDR2 FVKESK. The V gene end was trimmed by 3 bases and the J gene end by 4 bases; junction bases not matched to a gene: 9. Here the CDR3 reads CASSHLPGLAGSTGELFF. The CDR3 region has the DNA TGTGCCAGCAGCCACCTCCCGGGACTAGCGGGCAGCACCGGGGAGCTGTTTTTT.

The rearrangement uses TRBV28 and TRBJ1-5; tentatively, D is TRBD1 (5 bases). The CDR3 spans 14 residues. Looked up from germline, CDR1 is MDHEN and CDR2 is SYDVKM. V lost 10 bases, J lost 3 bases, and 16 bases lay in between. CDR3: CATFAQGHNQPQHF. CDR3 DNA: TGTGCCACCTTCGCGCAGGGTCACAATCAGCCCCAGCATTTT. The whole variable domain, remainder taken from reference TRBV28 and TRBJ1-5, is DVKVTQSSRYLVKRTGEKVFLECVQDMDHENMFWYRQDPGLGLRLIYFSYDVKMKEKGDIPEGYSVSREKKERFSLILESASTNQTSMYLCATFAQGHNQPQHFGDGTRLSIL.

This clone was observed once. The J gene is TRBJ1-1, the V gene TRBV5-1, with TRBD1 matching 8 bases. V gave up 2 bases and J gave up 6 bases; unmatched junction bases: 6. This CDR3 is built from 14 residues. CDR1 is SGHRS and CDR2 is YFSETQ in the germline V gene. The CDR3 DNA reads as TGCGCCAGCAGCTTATACGACAGGGGCGCTGAAGCTTTCTTT. This gives the protein CASSLYDRGAEAFF. Filled out from reference TRBV5-1 and TRBJ1-1, the complete variable domain reads KAGVTQTPRYLIKTRGQQVTLSCSPISGHRSVSWYQQTPGQGLQFLFEYFSETQRNKGNFPGRFSGRQFSNSRSEMNVSTLELGDSALYLCASSLYDRGAEAFFGQGTRLTVV.

This sequence joins TRBV19 and TRBJ1-2, with a tentative D call TRBD1 (6 bases). V lost 7 bases, J lost 4 bases, and 19 bases lay in between. The CDR3 covers 15 residues. The germline CDR1 and CDR2 sequences are LNHDA and SQIVND (reference sequence). The CDR3 sequence: CASNSRRTDLYGYTF. For the CDR3, the DNA is TGTGCCAGTAATTCCCGGAGGACAGACCTCTATGGCTACACCTTC. The full variable domain, completed using reference TRBV19 and TRBJ1-2, is DGGITQSPKYLFRKEGQNVTLSCEQNLNHDAMYWYRQDPGQGLRLIYYSQIVNDFQKGDIAEGYSVSREKKESFPLTVTSAQKNPTAFYLCASNSRRTDLYGYTFGSGTRLTVV.